The 20 T cell receptor beta chains below come from one sample, sequenced in a study of shared clonotypes between healthy human individuals. Libraries were prepared by immunoSEQ multiplex PCR; TCRdb keeps only in-frame clonotypes and omits some of them. The sample has around 2,100,000 clones, about 95% seen once. CD45RO negativity and positive selection for CCR7 defined naive CD8 cells, a population that excluded terminally differentiated effector memory CD45RA+ cells. Sample: naive CD8+ T cells sorted from blood. The receptor source for this set is a man between 18 and 35 years old in good health.

The rearrangement joins TRBV29-1 to TRBJ1-4; D gene ambiguous. The CDR3 is made up of 11 amino acids. Trimming shortened V by 5 bases and J by 9 bases, and 10 bases separated the two germline ends. The germline V gene has CDR1 SQVTM and CDR2 ANQGSEA. CDR3 nucleotides: TGCAGCGTTTCCTGGGTTAAAAAACTGTTTTTT. It yields the protein CSVSWVKKLFF.

The chain employs TRBV14 and TRBJ2-5; 11 bases align to TRBD1. Germline V gene sequence: CDR1 SGHDN, CDR2 FVKESK. This CDR3 is built from 15 residues. With V trimmed by 3 bases and J by 5 bases, 5 bases remained unmatched. The CDR3 loop is CASSHWTGGGETQYF. The CDR3 DNA sequence: TGTGCCAGCAGCCACTGGACAGGGGGCGGGGAGACCCAGTACTTC.

The gene calls are TRBV4-3 and TRBJ2-7; 7 nucleotides line up with TRBD1. CDR3 length equals 15 residues. V gave up 0 bases and J gave up 2 bases; unmatched junction bases: 4. Per germline, CDR1 LGHNA and CDR2 YSLEER. The CDR3 sequence is CASSQEDRVTYEQYF. In DNA form, the CDR3 reads TGCGCCAGCAGCCAAGAAGACAGGGTCACCTACGAGCAGTACTTC.

DNA for the CDR3: TGTGCCAGCAGCTTGATCCTAGAAGAGGTCTACGAGCAGTACTTC. This translates into CASSLILEEVYEQYF. V and J are TRBV5-6 and TRBJ2-7, with D hard to call. CDR1 is SGHDT and CDR2 is YYEEEE in the germline V gene. The V end was cut by 1 base, the J end by 3 bases, with 14 bases between. This CDR3 has 15 amino acids.

The chain is built from TRBV11-2 and TRBJ2-5; 8 nucleotides agree with TRBD1. Trimming at V came to 4 bases and at J to 7 bases, leaving 5 bases not matched to a gene. There are 13 residues in the CDR3. CDR1 is SGHAT and CDR2 is FQNNGV in the germline V gene. The CDR3 DNA follows: TGTGCCAGCAGCTCAGGACAGGGTGGGACCCAGTACTTC. Translated: CASSSGQGGTQYF.

The chain joins TRBV7-9 to TRBJ1-4; D not resolved. The CDR3 spans 15 residues. The germline V gene encodes CDR1 SEHNR and CDR2 FQNEAQ (reference sequence). Trimming pared 7 bases from V and 2 bases from J, leaving 14 bases between. CDR3 DNA sequence: TGTGCCAGCACCCCGGCGGGCGGTACTAATGAAAAACTGTTTTTT. The encoded protein is CASTPAGGTNEKLFF.

The genes are TRBV30 and TRBJ2-3; TRBD2 matches 9 bases. CDR3 length equals 15 residues. V dropped 5 bases and J dropped 5; count of bases not matched to a gene: 11. Germline V gene lookup returns CDR1 GTSNPN and CDR2 SVGIG (reference sequence). The CDR3 sequence is CAWAGGGGAVDTQYF. The CDR3 DNA is TGTGCCTGGGCAGGCGGCGGGGGGGCCGTAGATACGCAGTATTTT.

V is TRBV27 and J is TRBJ2-7, with a tentative D call TRBD1 (6 bases). CDR3 size: 15 residues. The germline V gene encodes CDR1 MNHEY and CDR2 SMNVEV (reference sequence). Trimming took 2 bases from V and 2 from J, leaving 13 bases between them. The CDR3 region is CASSLAGQFTYEQYF. CDR3 bases: TGTGCCAGCAGTTTAGCCGGACAGTTTACCTACGAGCAGTACTTC.

This chain links TRBV9 with TRBJ2-5, with 8 bases lining up with TRBD2. This CDR3 contains 16 residues. With 3 bases clipped from V and 0 bases from J, the junction kept 7 bases outside the gene matches. CDR1 is SGDLS, CDR2 YYNGEE, per germline. The CDR3 protein is CASSGMGGGNQETQYF. CDR3 nucleotides: TGTGCCAGCAGCGGCATGGGCGGGGGGAACCAAGAGACCCAGTACTTC.

The V call is TRBV13, the J call TRBJ2-1, with unresolved D. The CDR3 is made up of 12 amino acids. In germline, CDR1 is PRHDT, CDR2 FYEKMQ (reference sequence). V was cut by 5 bases and J by 6 bases, with 8 bases left in between. Written as DNA, the CDR3 is TGTGCCAGCAGCCTCCACGGCAATGAGCAGTTCTTC. Translating it yields CASSLHGNEQFF.

Regarding this clone: The same CDR3 is also encoded by other DNA sequences in this sample. J is TRBJ2-7 and V is TRBV6-5; D is unclear. The length of the CDR3 is 11 residues. Germline V gene data show CDR1 as MNHEY and CDR2 as SVGAGI. Trimming pared 5 bases from V and 3 bases from J, leaving 5 bases between. CDR3: CASSPSYEQYF. CDR3 DNA: TGTGCCAGCAGTCCTAGCTACGAGCAGTACTTC.

The gene calls are TRBV2 and TRBJ2-3; no reliable D call. This CDR3 region has 15 residues. V was shortened by 6 bases and J by 0 bases, with 13 bases between the two germline ends. Germline V gives CDR1 SNHLY, CDR2 FYNNEI. CDR3 in amino acids: CASSLLPASTDTQYF. The DNA of the CDR3 is TGTGCCAGCAGCCTCCTTCCAGCTAGCACAGATACGCAGTATTTT. Full variable domain (rest looked up from reference TRBV2 and TRBJ2-3): EPEVTQTPSHQVTQMGQEVILRCVPISNHLYFYWYRQILGQKVEFLVSFYNNEISEKSEIFDDQFSVERPDGSNFTLKIRSTKLEDSAMYFCASSLLPASTDTQYFGPGTRLTVL.

This rearrangement joins TRBV7-8 to TRBJ2-7; possibly TRBD2 for D (5 bases). V shed 3 bases and J shed 2 bases, with 14 bases lying between them. The CDR3 covers 15 residues. In germline, CDR1 is SGHVS, CDR2 FQNEAQ. CDR3 sequence: CASSFPGSGTYEQYF. CDR3 DNA sequence: TGTGCCAGCAGCTTTCCGGGGTCTGGGACCTACGAGCAGTACTTC.

The CDR3 here is CASSHQGAEQYF. The CDR3 region has the DNA TGTGCCAGCAGCCACCAGGGGGCCGAGCAGTACTTC. This chain connects TRBV27 to TRBJ2-7; 8 nucleotides line up with TRBD1. This CDR3 region has 12 residues. The V gene end was trimmed by 6 bases and the J gene end by 6 bases; junction bases not matched to a gene: 4. Germline-derived CDR1 and CDR2 are MNHEY and SMNVEV (reference sequence).

The rearrangement links TRBV7-8 to TRBJ1-2, with 7 bases that match TRBD1. The junction had 13 bases not matched to a gene; V was cut back by 4 bases and J by 5 bases. CDR1 is SGHVS, CDR2 FQNEAQ, per germline. There are 16 residues in the CDR3. The CDR3 sequence is CASSSQGRGEGYGYTF. The CDR3 DNA reads as TGTGCCAGCAGCTCACAGGGGCGGGGCGAGGGTTATGGCTACACCTTC.

Concerning this clone: Other nucleotide sequences in the sample specify the same CDR3. The rearrangement uses TRBV5-4 and TRBJ1-4; D not certain. The CDR3 spans 14 residues. Per germline, CDR1 SGHNT and CDR2 YYREEE (reference sequence). Trimming stripped 0 bases from V and 3 bases from J, with 6 bases between. CDR3 in amino acids: CASSLGEANEKLFF. CDR3 DNA: TGTGCCAGCAGCTTGGGGGAAGCTAATGAAAAACTGTTTTTT.

This clone was seen just once. Other nucleotide sequences in the sample specify the same CDR3. The chain recombines TRBV5-1 with TRBJ2-1; D is possibly TRBD2 (7 bases). Trimming took 0 bases from V and 8 from J, leaving 12 bases between them. The CDR3 runs 14 residues. Germline assignment: CDR1 SGHRS and CDR2 YFSETQ. CDR3 protein: CASSLEGGVDEQFF. CDR3 coding DNA: TGCGCCAGCAGCTTGGAAGGGGGGGTCGATGAGCAGTTCTTC.

This clone was observed a single time. The chain carries TRBV5-1 and TRBJ2-1; 7 nucleotides match TRBD1. Germline V gene sequence: CDR1 SGHRS, CDR2 YFSETQ. CDR3 length: 15 residues. J lost 0 bases, V lost 6 bases, and 6 bases had no gene match. The CDR3 here is CASTEDRDSYNEQFF. The CDR3, as DNA: TGCGCCAGCACCGAAGACAGGGACTCCTACAATGAGCAGTTCTTC.

This chain connects TRBV6-1 to TRBJ1-1, with a weak D call TRBD1 (5 bases). The CDR3 totals 14 residues. Trimming left V 1 base short and J 3 bases short, with 9 bases between. Germline V gives CDR1 MNHNS, CDR2 SASEGT. The CDR3 DNA sequence: TGTGCCAGCAGTGAAGATGGGGGATACACTGAAGCTTTCTTT. Its protein product is CASSEDGGYTEAFF.

This chain uses TRBV28 with TRBJ1-2, with 11 bases that match TRBD1. The CDR3 length is 14 residues. Trimming cost V 2 bases and J 8 bases; bases outside gene matches: 4. The germline V gene encodes CDR1 MDHEN and CDR2 SYDVKM. As DNA, the CDR3 is TGTGCCAGCAGTTTAATTAGGACAGGGGGCGGCTACACCTTC. The encoded protein is CASSLIRTGGGYTF.